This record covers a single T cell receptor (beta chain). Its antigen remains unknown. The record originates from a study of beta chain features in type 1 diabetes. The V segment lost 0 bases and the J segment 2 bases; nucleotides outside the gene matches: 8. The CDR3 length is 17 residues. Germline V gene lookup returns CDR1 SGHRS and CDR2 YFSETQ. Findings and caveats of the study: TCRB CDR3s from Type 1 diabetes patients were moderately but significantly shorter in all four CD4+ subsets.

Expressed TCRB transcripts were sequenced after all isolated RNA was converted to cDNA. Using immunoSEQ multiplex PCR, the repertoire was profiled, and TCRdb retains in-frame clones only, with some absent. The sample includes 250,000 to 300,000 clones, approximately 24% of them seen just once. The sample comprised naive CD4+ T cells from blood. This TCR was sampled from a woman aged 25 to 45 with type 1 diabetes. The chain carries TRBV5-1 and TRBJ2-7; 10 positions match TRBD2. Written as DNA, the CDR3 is TGCGCCAGCAGCTTGGTGCTAGCGGGAGATTGGACCTACGAGCAGTACTTC. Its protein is CASSLVLAGDWTYEQYF.